The present entry profiles one TCR beta chain with its context. Using immunoSEQ multiplex PCR, the repertoire was profiled, and TCRdb retains in-frame clones only, with some absent. The data show 200,000 to 300,000 clones, around 88% seen once. This specimen comes from a study of blood T cell repertoires in COVID-19. The CDR3 covers 14 residues. V was cut by 4 bases and J by 4 bases, with 13 bases left in between. Per the germline V gene, CDR1 is SGHVS and CDR2 is FQNEAQ. The clonotype was recovered from a woman aged 40 to 55 with acute COVID-19. Sequences were obtained from PBMCs or T cells enriched from blood (not recorded which). The J gene is TRBJ2-5, the V gene TRBV7-8, with D possibly TRBD2 on 6 matching bases. The DNA of the CDR3 is TGTGCCAGCAGCTCCGGGGGTTTTTTAGAGACCCAGTACTTC. It codes for CASSSGGFLETQYF.